One sample yielded the 7 T cell receptor beta chains listed below, sequenced in a study of blood T cell repertoires in COVID-19. TCRdb keeps only in-frame clones here, not all; method: immunoSEQ multiplex PCR. The data hold over 200,000 clones, with 75% to 85% observed a single time. Sequencing was carried out using peripheral blood. Receptors originate from a woman aged 25 to 39 with COVID-19, enrolled during active disease.

This sequence joins TRBV7-3 and TRBJ2-1, with TRBD2 matching over 10 bases. CDR1 and CDR2 from the germline V gene are SGHTA and FQGTGA. The CDR3 extends over 15 amino acids. V trimming: 0 bases; J trimming: 9 bases; junction bases outside the gene matches: 5. Written as DNA, the CDR3 is TGTGCCAGCAGCTTAACAAGGACTAGCGGAATTGAGCAGTTCTTC. This translates into CASSLTRTSGIEQFF.

CDR3 DNA sequence: TGTGCCAGCAAGGACACACAAAACAATCAGCCCCAGCATTTT. Its protein is CASKDTQNNQPQHF. The gene calls are TRBV28 and TRBJ1-5; D perhaps matches TRBD1 (5 bases). The V end was cut by 7 bases, the J end by 3 bases, with 13 bases between. This CDR3 has 14 amino acids. The V gene's germline CDR1 is MDHEN and CDR2 SYDVKM. Supplemented by reference TRBV28 and TRBJ1-5, the full variable domain reads DVKVTQSSRYLVKRTGEKVFLECVQDMDHENMFWYRQDPGLGLRLIYFSYDVKMKEKGDIPEGYSVSREKKERFSLILESASTNQTSMYLCASKDTQNNQPQHFGDGTRLSIL.

The genes are TRBV11-2 and TRBJ2-4; TRBD2 might be the D (6 bases). The CDR3 has 15 residues. V lost 4 bases to trimming and J lost 7 bases, with 17 bases between them. The germline gives CDR1 SGHAT, CDR2 FQNNGV. Here the CDR3 reads CASSSEVDYRNIQYF. Written as DNA, the CDR3 is TGTGCCAGCAGCTCCGAGGTGGACTATCGGAACATTCAGTACTTC. The whole variable domain, remainder taken from reference TRBV11-2 and TRBJ2-4, is EAGVAQSPRYKIIEKRQSVAFWCNPISGHATLYWYQQILGQGPKLLIQFQNNGVVDDSQLPKDRFSAERLKGVDSTLKIQPAKLEDSAVYLCASSSEVDYRNIQYFGAGTRLSVL.

This sequence joins TRBV12-3 or TRBV12-4 and TRBJ1-2; TRBD1 is a possible D gene (5 bases). The CDR3 is 13 amino acids. The germline V and J ends were trimmed by 4 bases and 5 bases, with 11 bases remaining between them. As DNA, the CDR3 is TGTGCCAGCAGTTCCTCATCAGGGTATGGCTACACCTTC. Its translation: CASSSSSGYGYTF.

The chain couples TRBV5-1 to TRBJ2-1; 10 nucleotides line up with TRBD1. Germline V gives CDR1 SGHRS, CDR2 YFSETQ. This CDR3 comprises 15 residues. Trimming took 3 bases from V and 4 from J; bases not matched to a gene: 4. This CDR3 is CASSSGTGDYNEQFF. CDR3 bases: TGCGCCAGCAGCTCCGGGACAGGGGATTACAATGAGCAGTTCTTC.

The chain combines TRBV7-3 with TRBJ1-1; TRBD1 matches at 8 bases. With 5 bases clipped from V and 10 bases from J, the junction kept 12 bases outside the gene matches. The CDR3 sequence is 14 residues long. The germline V gene has CDR1 SGHTA and CDR2 FQGTGA. The CDR3 DNA is TGTGCCAGCAGCCAGGGGGCGGTGGGCAGTTCAGCTTTCTTT. Translation gives CASSQGAVGSSAFF.

The table lists this clone with many counts. The rearrangement links TRBV6-4 to TRBJ1-6; TRBD1 is a possible D gene (6 bases). The CDR3 runs to 13 residues. Germline CDR1 and CDR2: MRHNA and SNTAGT. Between the trimmed V and J ends, which lost 4 bases and 15 bases, there was a span of 16 bases. The CDR3 loop is CASSVERGFLLHF. CDR3 DNA sequence: TGTGCCAGCAGTGTAGAGAGGGGGTTTCTCCTCCACTTT.